One sample yielded the 2 T cell receptor beta chains listed below, sequenced in a study of blood T cell repertoires in COVID-19. Some clones are missing from TCRdb's copy, which holds only in-frame ones; the method was immunoSEQ multiplex PCR. The repertoire consists of 250,000 or so clones, with around 88% occurring once and the leading ten covering about 1.3%. The sequenced material came from peripheral blood. These TCRs come from a man aged 80 or over with acute or convalescent COVID-19.

The chain has TRBV5-4 and TRBJ2-3; the match to TRBD2 covers 10 bases. The germline V gene has CDR1 SGHNT and CDR2 YYREEE (reference sequence). V trimming: 2 bases; J trimming: 3 bases; junction bases outside the gene matches: 3. CDR3 length: 15 residues. CDR3: CASSFSGGSTDTQYF. CDR3 bases: TGTGCCAGCAGCTTTAGCGGGGGGTCTACAGATACGCAGTATTTT.

The genes are TRBV6-1 and TRBJ1-6; D is undetermined. In germline, CDR1 is MNHNS, CDR2 SASEGT. V lost 2 bases and J lost 9, with 11 bases in between. The CDR3 sequence is 14 residues long. The DNA of the CDR3 is TGTGCCAGCAGTGAATGGCGGGAAGGTTCACCCCTCCACTTT. It specifies CASSEWREGSPLHF.